These 22 T cell receptor beta chains share one sample of origin, sequenced in a study of spatial heterogeneity in lung cancer. Time point specified: sample taken at primary tumor resection. TCRdb analysed the 5' RACE reads with MiXCR anew, one entry per CDR3 protein. The sample lists 35,000 to 45,000 distinct CDR3 sequences; roughly 7.2% were seen once. Material: PBMCs, obtained at surgery. The receptors here all came from a female donor with early-stage non-small cell lung cancer.

This clonotype was recorded at least ten times. This rearrangement joins TRBV6-2 or TRBV6-3 to TRBJ2-1; D remains unclear. This CDR3 is built from 13 residues. CDR1 and CDR2 from the germline V gene are MNHEY and SVGEGT. The V and J ends lost 6 bases and 5 bases respectively, with 11 bases between them. The CDR3 DNA sequence: TGTGCCAGCAGAGGATCGGCAGACAATGAGCAGTTCTTC. This gives the protein CASRGSADNEQFF.

V usage is TRBV7-2 and J usage is TRBJ2-5, with D perhaps TRBD1 (5 bases). Trimming pared 1 base from V and 3 bases from J, leaving 15 bases between. CDR3 size: 16 residues. Germline CDR1 is SGHTA and CDR2 is FQGNSA. The CDR3 DNA sequence: TGTGCCAGCAGCTTAGGGACCCTTGGGGCGGAAGAGACCCAGTACTTC. Protein product: CASSLGTLGAEETQYF. Full variable domain (missing parts from reference TRBV7-2 and TRBJ2-5): GAGVSQSPSNKVTEKGKDVELRCDPISGHTALYWYRQSLGQGLEFLIYFQGNSAPDKSGLPSDRFSAERTGGSVSTLTIQRTQQEDSAVYLCASSLGTLGAEETQYFGPGTRLLVL.

This clonotype occurred many times. V usage is TRBV5-1 and J usage is TRBJ2-5; possibly TRBD1 for D (5 bases). The CDR3 has 15 amino acids. V shed 1 base and J shed 4 bases, with 14 bases lying between them. Germline values: CDR1 SGHRS, CDR2 YFSETQ. The CDR3 sequence: CASSLQGTPGETQYF. The CDR3 DNA is TGCGCCAGCAGCTTGCAGGGAACCCCCGGAGAGACCCAGTACTTC.

This clonotype was recorded at least ten times. Its ends do not fully match the called genes, so a read error is possible. The chain combines TRBV7-7 with TRBJ2-3, with 7 bases identical to TRBD2. This CDR3 region has 17 residues. Germline CDR1 reads SSHAT; CDR2 reads FNYEAQ (reference sequence). CDR3 DNA sequence: TGTGCTAGCAGCCCGACTGGCGGGAGTTTCGGGCTAAATACGCAGTATTTT. Protein sequence: CASSPTGGSFGLNTQYF.

This clonotype has more than one count but fewer than ten. This chain links TRBV2 with TRBJ1-5; possible D gene TRBD1, 5 bases. The V end was cut by 3 bases, the J end by 9 bases, with 15 bases between. Germline lookup yields CDR1 SNHLY and CDR2 FYNNEI. The CDR3 extends over 14 amino acids. CDR3 coding DNA: TGTGCCAGCAGTGACGAGGGGTTCGGTTTGCCCCAGCATTTT. Translated: CASSDEGFGLPQHF. Full variable domain (rest looked up from reference TRBV2 and TRBJ1-5): EPEVTQTPSHQVTQMGQEVILRCVPISNHLYFYWYRQILGQKVEFLVSFYNNEISEKSEIFDDQFSVERPDGSNFTLKIRSTKLEDSAMYFCASSDEGFGLPQHFGDGTRLSIL.

This clonotype was found many times. The chain recombines TRBV2 with TRBJ1-2, with D perhaps TRBD1 (5 bases). In germline, CDR1 is SNHLY, CDR2 FYNNEI. The V and J ends lost 7 bases and 8 bases respectively, with 20 bases between them. This CDR3 is built from 14 residues. CDR3 nucleotide sequence: TGTGCCAGCATCGGCACAGGACGGTTGTACGGCTACACCTTC. As protein: CASIGTGRLYGYTF.

This clonotype was seen repeatedly, ten times or more. The V and J genes are TRBV27 and TRBJ1-2, with a possible D match to TRBD1 (5 bases). The CDR3 spans 16 residues. V gave up 6 bases and J gave up 5 bases, with 22 bases separating them. The germline V gene has CDR1 MNHEY and CDR2 SMNVEV (reference sequence). The CDR3 coding sequence is TGTGCCAGCAGCCCCTTTGGCGGGGCTGTAGGGTATGGCTACACCTTC. This sequence encodes CASSPFGGAVGYGYTF.

This clonotype came up many times. The chain carries TRBV7-2 and TRBJ2-1, with TRBD2 as a possible D gene (6 bases). Germline lookup yields CDR1 SGHTA and CDR2 FQGNSA. Trimming pared 1 base from V and 0 bases from J, leaving 10 bases between. The CDR3 loop spans 16 amino acids. In DNA, the CDR3 is TGTGCCAGCAGCTTAGGTGGCGGGATCTCCTACAATGAGCAGTTCTTC. It specifies CASSLGGGISYNEQFF.

The gene calls are TRBV11-2 and TRBJ2-5; tentatively, D is TRBD1 (6 bases). The germline gives CDR1 SGHAT, CDR2 FQNNGV. V was trimmed by 4 bases and J by 3 bases, leaving 18 bases between them. There are 16 residues in the CDR3. This chain's CDR3 is CASSSPGHMPEETQYF. CDR3 sequence (DNA): TGTGCCAGCAGCTCCCCGGGACACATGCCCGAAGAGACCCAGTACTTC.

V and J are TRBV5-1 and TRBJ2-5, with TRBD1 identical over 8 bases. The CDR3 loop spans 13 amino acids. With V trimmed by 5 bases and J by 3 bases, 3 bases remained unmatched. Germline V gene sequence: CDR1 SGHRS, CDR2 YFSETQ. CDR3 in DNA: TGCGCCAGCAGACTGACAGGGGAAGAGACCCAGTACTTC. Encoded protein: CASRLTGEETQYF.

This clonotype was counted many times. The chain carries TRBV5-1 and TRBJ2-1; 9 nucleotides match TRBD1. V trimming: 4 bases; J trimming: 2 bases; junction bases outside the gene matches: 1. Germline V lookup: CDR1 SGHRS, CDR2 YFSETQ. The CDR3 totals 14 residues. The CDR3 spells CASSGTGTYNEQFF. The DNA of the CDR3 is TGCGCCAGCAGCGGGACAGGGACCTACAATGAGCAGTTCTTC.

This clonotype was recorded many times. This rearrangement joins TRBV27 to TRBJ2-7; 10 bases align to TRBD2. The ends lost 2 bases at V and 2 bases at J; junction bases unmatched: 12. The germline V gene encodes CDR1 MNHEY and CDR2 SMNVEV (reference sequence). This CDR3 contains 18 residues. The CDR3 sequence is CASSLIGASGRAAYEQYF. DNA for the CDR3: TGTGCCAGCAGTTTAATCGGGGCTAGCGGGAGAGCGGCCTACGAGCAGTACTTC.

This clonotype turned up a few times. The chain employs TRBV5-1 and TRBJ2-1; D might be TRBD2 (6 bases). The CDR3 spans 14 residues. Germline lookup yields CDR1 SGHRS and CDR2 YFSETQ. Between the trimmed V and J ends, which lost 6 bases and 5 bases, there was a span of 15 bases. The CDR3 DNA sequence: TGCGCCAGCAATGGGGGGTCATTAAACAATGAGCAGTTCTTC. Translation: CASNGGSLNNEQFF.

This clonotype was observed at least ten times. The rearrangement links TRBV6-5 to TRBJ1-1; TRBD1 might be the D (6 bases). This CDR3 contains 16 residues. Trimming shortened V by 4 bases and J by 4 bases, and 19 bases separated the two germline ends. CDR1 MNHEY and CDR2 SVGAGI come from the germline V gene. For the CDR3, the DNA is TGTGCCAGCAGTTCCAGCAGGGGCCGAGGGAGCACTGAAGCTTTCTTT. This codes for CASSSSRGRGSTEAFF.

The rearrangement joins TRBV12-3 or TRBV12-4 to TRBJ2-5; D might be TRBD2 (5 bases). Deletions cut 5 bases from V and 3 bases from J, with 13 bases between. The CDR3 is made up of 14 amino acids. Written as DNA, the CDR3 is TGTGCCAGCAGTCCCTCCGGGATCGAAGAGACCCAGTACTTC. Residues: CASSPSGIEETQYF.

There are many counts of this clonotype. The J gene is TRBJ2-7, the V gene TRBV7-3; a possible D gene is TRBD1 (5 bases). Trimming took off 2 bases at V and 1 base at J, with 12 bases between the two ends. The CDR3 extends over 15 amino acids. CDR1 and CDR2 from the germline V gene are SGHTA and FQGTGA. CDR3 sequence reads: CASSLVPGRSYEQYF. As DNA, the CDR3 is TGTGCCAGCAGCTTAGTTCCAGGGCGATCCTACGAGCAGTACTTC.

This clonotype was detected many times. The V call is TRBV9, the J call TRBJ2-5; D is tentatively TRBD1 or TRBD2 (5 bases each). Trimming left V 0 bases short and J 1 base short, with 10 bases between. There are 15 residues in the CDR3. Germline loops: CDR1 SGDLS, CDR2 YYNGEE. DNA for the CDR3: TGTGCCAGCAGCGTAGGAGGGGCAGGCCAAGAGACCCAGTACTTC. Translated, it gives CASSVGGAGQETQYF.

This clonotype was recorded a few times. The chain recombines TRBV18 with TRBJ2-3; 8 bases are shared with TRBD2. J lost 4 bases, V lost 1 base, and 4 bases had no gene match. Germline V gene lookup returns CDR1 KGHSH and CDR2 LQKENI. The CDR3 loop spans 15 amino acids. In DNA, the CDR3 is TGTGCCAGCTCACCACAAGCGGGAGCTTCAGATACGCAGTATTTT. Its protein product is CASSPQAGASDTQYF.

This clonotype was seen ten or more times. V and J are TRBV20-1 and TRBJ2-3; D ambiguous. The CDR3 is 13 residues long. Germline CDR1 is DFQATT and CDR2 is SNEGSKA (reference sequence). The ends were cut back, 0 bases at V and 5 bases at J, with 9 bases in the middle. As DNA, the CDR3 is TGCAGTGCTAGAGATCAGTTAATAGATACGCAGTATTTT. Protein sequence: CSARDQLIDTQYF.

This clonotype was found many times. The chain employs TRBV12-3 or TRBV12-4 and TRBJ1-3; perhaps TRBD1 as D (6 bases). This CDR3 is 15 amino acids long. V lost 7 bases, J lost 2 bases, and 15 bases lay in between. CDR3 nucleotides: TGTGCCAGCACTAGGTCCGGGGGCGCTGGAAACACCATATATTTT. It translates to CASTRSGGAGNTIYF.

This clonotype was recorded a few times. This chain uses TRBV14 with TRBJ1-1; D is ambiguous. This CDR3 is built from 13 residues. Germline CDR1 is SGHDN and CDR2 is FVKESK. V dropped 0 bases and J dropped 6 bases, with 8 bases sitting between them. DNA for the CDR3: TGTGCCAGCAGCCAAGACGATGGGCCTGAAGCTTTCTTT. This codes for CASSQDDGPEAFF.

The chain combines TRBV7-9 with TRBJ2-5; D gene ambiguous. Germline loops: CDR1 SEHNR, CDR2 FQNEAQ (reference sequence). The CDR3 covers 15 residues. The V and J ends lost 1 base and 6 bases respectively, with 15 bases between them. The CDR3, as DNA: TGTGCCAGCAGCTTAGGGCCCAAGGGCAGAAAGACCCAGTACTTC. The encoded protein is CASSLGPKGRKTQYF.